This T cell receptor beta chain was profiled in a study of T cell responses to AZD1222 COVID-19 vaccine (dated by TCRdb to the early 2020s). Background on the whole study: A total of approximately 230 trial participants underwent TCR sequencing, of whom around 200 received two doses of AZD1222 and about 25 received two doses of the MenACWY control vaccine. Enrollment into the trials was organized by age into subgroups of 18-55, 56-69 and 70-plus years, and those subgroups contained roughly 150, 30 and 60 TCR-sequenced participants, respectively.

Per the publication, the time point label means: about 28 days (+/-7) after the second vaccine dose. AZD1222 recipients with second doses at about 4 weeks or about 12 weeks were pooled, because spike-specific TCR depth and breadth did not differ between schedules. Vaccinee samples came from UK trials COV001 and COV002, including a single-blind randomized controlled phase 2/3 trial of AZD1222 (ChAdOx1 nCoV-19) in healthy adults. For TCRbeta chain sequencing, PBMC samples from trial participants were taken at day 0 and at day 28 after the second dose. As concerns this clone: Its antigen remains undetermined. Base qualities are not provided; no much larger clone lies one nucleotide away.

The CDR3 regions of human TCRbeta chains were analyzed by immunosequencing. The study's own analysis went as follows. Repertoire TCRs were checked for matches against a reference library of SARS-CoV-2-specific TCRs that had been generated using the MIRA antigen-specificity platform. Breadth was defined as the fraction of unique TCRs that were SARS-CoV-2-associated. Depth was defined as the fraction of total T cells that were SARS-CoV-2-associated. Using the MIRA data, each spike-specific TCR was assigned both to the spike region to which the TCR was reactive and to a CD4 or CD8 class. Log10-transformed breadth and depth values were compared by one-way ANOVA with Sidak's multiple comparisons tests. The immuneACCESS repertoire file appears here via TCRdb, limited to in-frame rearrangements. These files lack a portion of the clones; in checked studies, under half of the deficit traces to unresolved V genes, and the cause of the others is not known. V and J calls and clone size are given by that table; D and trimming were obtained from the DNA. The sample table lists roughly 150,000 clones, roughly nine tenths of them with a count of one. Over 8.5% of the sample is held by the ten biggest clonotypes.

Inclusive of the bounding cysteine and phenylalanine, the CDR3 is 18 residues long. The sequence is cut down to CDR3 DNA, 54 bases in frame from base 1. The germline V gene sets CDR1 to ENHRY and CDR2 to SYGVKD. For this chain, trimming is 11 bases at the V end and 4 bases at the J end, and the number of junction bases without a gene match is 23. The paper as a whole reports these results and caveats: The whole spike protein was spanned by vaccine-associated CD4 TCRs, and dominant responses were seen in regions 160-218 and 743-854. After two AZD1222 doses, spike-specific TCR breadth and depth were significantly higher than at day 0 and than in MenACWY recipients. Conclusions about previously exposed vaccinees are limited, since just 6 or 7 AZD1222 recipients were seropositive for SARS-CoV-2 at baseline. In the small 56-69-year group, the increase in depth fell short of significance, most likely because of low power. Reportedly, close to half of the unique spike-specific TCRs recognized epitopes lying outside the regions that are mutated in the B.1.351 and B.1.1.7 variants. Participants were mostly white British, with more females than males. The authors suggested clonal diversity may have been underestimated. Because no samples from the day 14 peak response were available, repertoires could be characterized only after the peak T cell response.

Source: peripheral blood, taken 28 days after the second AZD1222 dose. The sequence joins TRBV10-3 to TRBJ1-2, with 9 junctional bases fitting TRBD1. The origin of this receptor is an adult who received the AZD1222 COVID-19 vaccine. The sequence in DNA is TGTGCCGTGTTGGTCTGGACAGGGGACTTAGGGGGCTCCTATGGCTACACCTTC. Its coded protein is CAVLVWTGDLGGSYGYTF.